This is a list of T cell receptor beta chains from one sample in a study of T cells in Graves' hyperthyroidism and ophthalmopathy. TCRdb reprocessed the multiplex PCR reads with MiXCR, giving one entry per CDR3 protein. The sample lists approximately 400,000 distinct CDR3 sequences; approximately 14% were seen once. The material sequenced was blood. The receptors derive from a woman aged 18-29 years with Graves' hyperthyroidism. CDR3s include the opening cysteine and the closing phenylalanine or tryptophan. D genes are given only for firm matches. The listing skips clone size in some rows; elsewhere it reads once, few, many or a size class.

TRBV5-1,TRBJ2-7,NA,NA,CASSQGFVQYF,TGCGCCAGCAGCCAAGGATTCGTGCAGTACTTC
TRBV19,TRBJ1-5,NA,NA,CASTLSANQPQHF,TGTGCCAGTACTCTTTCGGCAAATCAGCCCCAGCATTTT
TRBV20-1,TRBJ2-7,NA,many,CSAHQGFGYEQYF,TGCAGTGCTCATCAGGGGTTCGGCTACGAGCAGTACTTC
TRBV5-4,TRBJ1-2,NA,NA,CASSGPSSLYTF,TGTGCCAGCAGCGGCCCGTCGAGTCTCTACACCTTC
TRBV5-4,TRBJ1-6,NA,few,CASSEGQPISYNSPLHF,TGTGCCAGCAGCGAAGGACAACCGATCTCCTATAATTCACCCCTCCACTTT
TRBV7-8,TRBJ1-1,NA,many,CASSSQGRSTEAFF,TGTGCCAGCAGCTCCCAGGGAAGGAGCACTGAAGCTTTCTTT
TRBV12-3/TRBV12-4,TRBJ2-1,TRBD1,many,CASSLGTGGYNEQFF,TGTGCCAGCAGTTTAGGGACAGGAGGTTACAATGAGCAGTTCTTC
TRBV7-3,TRBJ2-7,NA,many,CASSLTRRGMRSYEQYF,TGTGCCAGCAGCTTAACGCGGCGCGGGATGAGGTCCTACGAGCAGTACTTC
TRBV7-8,TRBJ2-7,NA,many,CASSPDISYEQYF,TGTGCCAGCAGTCCCGACATCTCCTACGAGCAGTACTTC
TRBV6-5,TRBJ2-5,NA,many,CASSYFFRQETQYF,TGTGCCAGCAGTTACTTTTTCAGGCAAGAGACCCAGTACTTC
TRBV19,TRBJ2-1,NA,NA,CASMIRGSSYNEQFF,TGTGCCAGTATGATTCGGGGGAGCTCCTACAATGAGCAGTTCTTC
TRBV6-1,TRBJ2-7,TRBD2,few,CASRAGSWEQYF,TGTGCCAGCAGAGCGGGGAGCTGGGAGCAGTACTTC
TRBV19,TRBJ1-1,NA,few,CASSMEGRWNTGAFF,TGTGCCAGTAGTATGGAGGGACGGTGGAACACTGGAGCTTTCTTT
TRBV7-9,TRBJ2-7,TRBD2,NA,CASSLSPRLAGYEQYF,TGTGCCAGCAGCTTATCCCCTCGACTAGCGGGCTACGAGCAGTACTTC
TRBV2,TRBJ1-5,NA,many,CASSEAEGSNQPQHF,TGTGCCAGCAGTGAAGCAGAGGGTAGCAATCAGCCCCAGCATTTT
TRBV20-1,TRBJ2-1,TRBD2,many,CSARTSGGAYNEQFF,TGCAGTGCCCGGACTAGCGGGGGGGCTTACAATGAGCAGTTCTTC
TRBV4-3,TRBJ2-3,NA,few,CASSQDRAGSTDTQYF,TGCGCCAGCAGCCAAGATCGGGCAGGGAGCACAGATACGCAGTATTTT
TRBV20-1,TRBJ2-7,TRBD1,many,CSARSLGQGVDEQYF,TGCAGTGCTAGATCCCTTGGGCAGGGGGTCGACGAGCAGTACTTC
TRBV7-6,TRBJ2-1,TRBD2,many,CASSLLAGGPYNEQFF,TGTGCCAGCAGCTTACTAGCGGGGGGTCCCTACAATGAGCAGTTCTTC
TRBV15,TRBJ2-7,NA,few,CATSRAGLASYEQYF,TGTGCCACCAGCAGGGCCGGTCTAGCCTCCTACGAGCAGTACTTC
TRBV6-2/TRBV6-3,TRBJ2-7,NA,few,CASSSEGAGAYEQYF,TGTGCCAGCAGCTCAGAAGGGGCAGGGGCTTACGAGCAGTACTTC
TRBV7-7,TRBJ2-1,TRBD2,many,CASSPGGGLGMTNEQFF,TGTGCTAGCAGCCCGGGGGGAGGCCTCGGTATGACCAATGAGCAGTTCTTC
TRBV11-3,TRBJ2-3,NA,many,CASSPERGSDTQYF,TGTGCCAGCAGTCCCGAGAGGGGGTCCGATACGCAGTATTTT
TRBV29-1,TRBJ1-2,NA,many,CSVGTSNYGYTF,TGCAGCGTTGGGACATCGAACTATGGCTACACCTTC
TRBV19,TRBJ2-4,TRBD1,NA,CASSESRTGLNIQYF,TGTGCCAGTAGTGAGTCCCGGACAGGGCTCAACATTCAGTACTTC
TRBV11-2,TRBJ1-3,NA,many,CASSLVGQRNTIYF,TGTGCCAGCAGCTTAGTAGGTCAAAGAAACACCATATATTTT
TRBV4-1,TRBJ1-1,NA,NA,CASSQDQGVDTEAFF,TGCGCCAGCAGCCAAGATCAAGGAGTGGACACTGAAGCTTTCTTT
TRBV18,TRBJ2-1,NA,many,CASSVSNRVSGEQFF,TGTGCCAGCTCCGTTTCAAACAGGGTCAGCGGCGAGCAGTTCTTC
TRBV6-5,TRBJ2-3,NA,NA,CASSYLDTQYF,TGTGCCAGCAGTTATTTGGATACGCAGTATTTT
TRBV6-1,TRBJ1-5,NA,many,CASSSLRLLGQPQHF,TGTGCCAGCAGTTCCCTGAGGTTGCTCGGGCAGCCCCAGCATTTT
TRBV7-8,TRBJ1-2,NA,many,CASSFRDRSNYGYTF,TGTGCCAGCAGCTTTCGGGACCGCTCTAACTATGGCTACACCTTC
TRBV7-2,TRBJ1-6,NA,few,CASSFATGHPNSPLHF,TGTGCCAGCAGCTTTGCAACGGGACATCCGAATTCACCCCTCCACTTT
TRBV5-5,TRBJ1-6,TRBD1,NA,CVSSRETGDNSPLHF,TGTGTCAGCAGCCGCGAGACAGGGGACAATTCACCCCTCCACTTT
TRBV7-3,TRBJ2-2,TRBD2,many,CASSLSGGAPGELFF,TGTGCCAGCAGCCTTAGCGGGGGGGCCCCCGGGGAGCTGTTTTTT
TRBV11-2,TRBJ1-3,NA,many,CASSLRSFSGNTIYF,TGTGCCAGCAGCTTAAGGTCTTTCTCTGGAAACACCATATATTTT
TRBV5-6,TRBJ2-7,NA,NA,CASSRSSIPAGEQYF,TGTGCCAGCAGCCGGTCCTCAATCCCCGCGGGGGAGCAGTACTTC
TRBV20-1,TRBJ1-2,NA,NA,CSAAGDWGYTF,TGCAGTGCTGCTGGGGACTGGGGCTACACCTTC
TRBV6-5,TRBJ2-5,TRBD2,NA,CASSYSGGRLETQYF,TGTGCCAGCAGTTACTCGGGGGGGAGGTTGGAGACCCAGTACTTC
TRBV7-9,TRBJ1-2,NA,few,CASSYTGQGYTF,TGTGCCAGCAGCTATACAGGGCAAGGCTACACCTTC
TRBV2,TRBJ2-2,NA,NA,CASSDEGTGELFF,TGTGCCAGCAGTGATGAGGGGACCGGGGAGCTGTTTTTT
TRBV6-2/TRBV6-3,TRBJ2-7,NA,many,CASSYSVGLYEQYF,TGTGCCAGCAGTTACTCGGTAGGACTCTACGAGCAGTACTTC
TRBV7-2,TRBJ2-2,NA,few,CASSFPGLTGELFF,TGTGCCAGCAGCTTCCCCGGACTCACCGGGGAGCTGTTTTTT
TRBV27,TRBJ2-7,TRBD2,NA,CASSWKLAGKNEQYF,TGTGCCAGCAGTTGGAAGCTAGCGGGTAAGAACGAGCAGTACTTC
TRBV3-1,TRBJ1-1,NA,few,CASSQDVGGKRTEAFF,TGTGCCAGCAGCCAAGATGTGGGAGGGAAAAGAACTGAAGCTTTCTTT